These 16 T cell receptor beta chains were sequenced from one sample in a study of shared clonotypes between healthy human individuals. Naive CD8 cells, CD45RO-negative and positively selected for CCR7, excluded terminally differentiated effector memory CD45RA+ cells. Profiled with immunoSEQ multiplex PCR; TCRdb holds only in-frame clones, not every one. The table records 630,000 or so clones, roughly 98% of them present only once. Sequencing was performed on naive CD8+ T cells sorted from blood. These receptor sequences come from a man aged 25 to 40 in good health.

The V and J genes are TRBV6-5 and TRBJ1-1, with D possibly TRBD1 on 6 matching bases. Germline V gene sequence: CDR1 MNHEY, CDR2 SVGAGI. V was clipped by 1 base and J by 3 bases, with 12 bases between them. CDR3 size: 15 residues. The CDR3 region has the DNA TGTGCCAGCAGTTACTTGACAGGCGGCGACACTGAAGCTTTCTTT. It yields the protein CASSYLTGGDTEAFF.

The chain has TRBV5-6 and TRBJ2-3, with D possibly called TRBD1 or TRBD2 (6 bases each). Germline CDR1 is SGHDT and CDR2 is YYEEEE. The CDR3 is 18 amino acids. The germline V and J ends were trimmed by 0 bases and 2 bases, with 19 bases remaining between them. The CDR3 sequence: CASSLGLVGGAHTDTQYF. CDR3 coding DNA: TGTGCCAGCAGCTTGGGACTAGTAGGGGGAGCACACACAGATACGCAGTATTTT.

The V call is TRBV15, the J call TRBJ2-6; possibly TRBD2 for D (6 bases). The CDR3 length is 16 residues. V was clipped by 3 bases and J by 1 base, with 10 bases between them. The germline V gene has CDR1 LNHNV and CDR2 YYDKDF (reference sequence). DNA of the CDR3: TGTGCCACCAGCAGGGATGGGACTTCTGGGGCCAACGTCCTGACTTTC. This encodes CATSRDGTSGANVLTF.

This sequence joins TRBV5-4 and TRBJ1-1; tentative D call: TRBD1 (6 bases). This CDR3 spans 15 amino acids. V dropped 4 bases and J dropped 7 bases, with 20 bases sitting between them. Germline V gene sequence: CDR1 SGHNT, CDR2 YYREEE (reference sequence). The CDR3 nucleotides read TGTGCCAGCAGCGGGCGGCTAGGGACACCAGATGAAGCTTTCTTT. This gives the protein CASSGRLGTPDEAFF. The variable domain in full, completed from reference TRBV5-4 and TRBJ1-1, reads ETGVTQSPTHLIKTRGQQVTLRCSSQSGHNTVSWYQQALGQGPQFIFQYYREEENGRGNFPPRFSGLQFPNYSSELNVNALELDDSALYLCASSGRLGTPDEAFFGQGTRLTVV.

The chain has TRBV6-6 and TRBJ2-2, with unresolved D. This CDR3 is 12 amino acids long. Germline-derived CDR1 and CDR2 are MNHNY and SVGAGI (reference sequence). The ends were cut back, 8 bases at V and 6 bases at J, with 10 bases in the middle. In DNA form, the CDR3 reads TGTGCCAGCCTTTTGGCTTCCGGGGAGCTGTTTTTT. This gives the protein CASLLASGELFF.

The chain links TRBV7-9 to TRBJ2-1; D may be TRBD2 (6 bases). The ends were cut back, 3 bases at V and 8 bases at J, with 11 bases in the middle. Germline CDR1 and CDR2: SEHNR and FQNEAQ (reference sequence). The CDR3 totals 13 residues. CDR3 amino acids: CASSFSGEDEQFF. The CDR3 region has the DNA TGTGCCAGCAGCTTTTCGGGAGAGGATGAGCAGTTCTTC.

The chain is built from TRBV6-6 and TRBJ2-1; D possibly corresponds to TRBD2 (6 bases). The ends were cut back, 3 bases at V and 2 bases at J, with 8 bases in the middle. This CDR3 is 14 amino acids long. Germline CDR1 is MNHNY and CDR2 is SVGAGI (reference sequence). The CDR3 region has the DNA TGTGCCAGCAGTTATCGGGGGACCTACAATGAGCAGTTCTTC. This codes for CASSYRGTYNEQFF.

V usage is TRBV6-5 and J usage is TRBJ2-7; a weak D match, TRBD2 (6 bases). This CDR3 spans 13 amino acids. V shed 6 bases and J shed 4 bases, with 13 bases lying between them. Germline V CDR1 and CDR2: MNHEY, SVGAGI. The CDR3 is CASRPTGGYEQYF. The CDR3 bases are TGTGCCAGCAGACCTACAGGAGGGTACGAGCAGTACTTC.

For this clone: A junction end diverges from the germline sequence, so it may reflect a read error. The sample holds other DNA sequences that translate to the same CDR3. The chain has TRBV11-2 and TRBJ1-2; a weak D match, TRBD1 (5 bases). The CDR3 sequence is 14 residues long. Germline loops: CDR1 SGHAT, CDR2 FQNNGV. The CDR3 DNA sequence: TGTGCCAGCAGCCTAGAAGCAGGGAACTATGGCTACACCTTC. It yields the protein CASSLEAGNYGYTF.

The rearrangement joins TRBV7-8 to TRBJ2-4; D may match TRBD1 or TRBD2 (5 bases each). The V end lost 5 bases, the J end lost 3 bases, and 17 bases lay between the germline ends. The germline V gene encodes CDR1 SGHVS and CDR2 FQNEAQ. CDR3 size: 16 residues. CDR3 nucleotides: TGTGCCAGCAGCCAAATGAGGGGATTTGGCAAAAACATTCAGTACTTC. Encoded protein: CASSQMRGFGKNIQYF.

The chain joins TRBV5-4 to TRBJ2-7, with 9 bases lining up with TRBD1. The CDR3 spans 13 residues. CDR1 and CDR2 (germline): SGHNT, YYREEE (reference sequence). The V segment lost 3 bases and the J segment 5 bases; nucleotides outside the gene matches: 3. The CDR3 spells CASSWTGENEQYF. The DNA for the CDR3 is TGTGCCAGCAGCTGGACAGGGGAGAACGAGCAGTACTTC.

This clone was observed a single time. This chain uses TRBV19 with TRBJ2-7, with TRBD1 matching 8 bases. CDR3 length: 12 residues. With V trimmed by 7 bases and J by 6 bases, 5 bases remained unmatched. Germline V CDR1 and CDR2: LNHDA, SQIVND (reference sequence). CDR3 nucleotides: TGTGCCAGTAAGGGGACAGGCGGCGAGCAGTACTTC. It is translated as CASKGTGGEQYF.

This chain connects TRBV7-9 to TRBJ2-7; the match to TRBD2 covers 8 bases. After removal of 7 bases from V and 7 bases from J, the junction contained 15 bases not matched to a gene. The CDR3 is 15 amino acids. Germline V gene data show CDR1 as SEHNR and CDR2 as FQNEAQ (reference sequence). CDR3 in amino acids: CASTSPAGGPGEQYF. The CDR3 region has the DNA TGTGCCAGCACCTCGCCGGCGGGAGGCCCTGGGGAGCAGTACTTC.

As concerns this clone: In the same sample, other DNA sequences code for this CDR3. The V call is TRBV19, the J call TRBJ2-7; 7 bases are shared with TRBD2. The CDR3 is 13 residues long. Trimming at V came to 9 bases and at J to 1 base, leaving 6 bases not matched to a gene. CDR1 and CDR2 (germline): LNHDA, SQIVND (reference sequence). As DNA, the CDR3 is TGTGCCAGCTCAGCGGGGACTTCCTACGAGCAGTACTTC. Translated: CASSAGTSYEQYF.

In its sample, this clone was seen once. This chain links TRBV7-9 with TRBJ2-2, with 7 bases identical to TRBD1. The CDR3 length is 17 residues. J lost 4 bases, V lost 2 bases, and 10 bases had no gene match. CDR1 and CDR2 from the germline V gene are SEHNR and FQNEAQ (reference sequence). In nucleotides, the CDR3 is TGTGCCAGCAGCTTACCGCCCGGGACAGATCCCACCGGGGAGCTGTTTTTT. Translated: CASSLPPGTDPTGELFF.

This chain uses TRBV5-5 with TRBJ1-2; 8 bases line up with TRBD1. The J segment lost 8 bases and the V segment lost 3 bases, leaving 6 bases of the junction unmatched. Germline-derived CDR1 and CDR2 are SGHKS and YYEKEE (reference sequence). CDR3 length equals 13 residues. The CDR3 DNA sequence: TGTGCCAGCAGCTCCCCAGGGGGCGCCGGCTACACCTTC. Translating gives CASSSPGGAGYTF.